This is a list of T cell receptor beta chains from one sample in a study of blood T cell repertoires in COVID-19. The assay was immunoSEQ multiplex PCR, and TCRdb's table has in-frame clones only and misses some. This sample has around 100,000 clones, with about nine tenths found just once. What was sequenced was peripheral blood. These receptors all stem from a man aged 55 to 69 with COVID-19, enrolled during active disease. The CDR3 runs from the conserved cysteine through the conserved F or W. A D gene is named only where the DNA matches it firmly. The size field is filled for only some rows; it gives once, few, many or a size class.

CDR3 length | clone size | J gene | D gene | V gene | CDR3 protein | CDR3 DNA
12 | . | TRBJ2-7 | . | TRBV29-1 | CSVVGTFYEQYF | TGCAGCGTTGTGGGGACTTTCTACGAGCAGTACTTC
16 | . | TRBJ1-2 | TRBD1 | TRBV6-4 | CASSDSGTGGVYGYTF | TGTGCCAGCAGTGACTCCGGGACAGGGGGGGTCTATGGCTACACCTTC
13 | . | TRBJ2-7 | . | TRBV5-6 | CASSLQGVHEQYF | TGTGCCAGCAGCTTGCAAGGGGTCCACGAGCAGTACTTC
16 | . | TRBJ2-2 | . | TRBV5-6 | CASSLEQGRLTGELFF | TGTGCCAGCAGCTTGGAACAGGGCCGGCTCACCGGGGAGCTGTTTTTT
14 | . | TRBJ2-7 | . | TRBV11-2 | CASSLDSGNHEQYF | TGTGCCAGCAGCTTAGATTCGGGGAACCACGAGCAGTACTTC
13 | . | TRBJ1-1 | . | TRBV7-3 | CASSFLVHTEAFF | TGTGCCAGCAGCTTTTTAGTTCACACTGAAGCTTTCTTT
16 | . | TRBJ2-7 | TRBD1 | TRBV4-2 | CASSQDPNRGSYEQYF | TGTGCCAGCAGCCAAGACCCGAACAGGGGGTCCTACGAGCAGTACTTC
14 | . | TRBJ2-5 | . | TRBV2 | CASTLQGLRETQYF | TGTGCCAGCACTTTACAGGGTCTACGGGAGACCCAGTACTTC
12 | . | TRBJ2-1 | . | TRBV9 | CASSVTGKVLFF | TGTGCCAGCAGCGTAACCGGGAAAGTATTGTTCTTC
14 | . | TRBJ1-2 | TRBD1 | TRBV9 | CASSVDHRGYGYTF | TGTGCCAGCAGCGTAGACCACAGGGGTTATGGCTACACCTTC
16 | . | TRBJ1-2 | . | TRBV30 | CAWRSRYRVLVYGYTF | TGTGCCTGGAGATCGAGGTATCGGGTGTTGGTCTATGGCTACACCTTC
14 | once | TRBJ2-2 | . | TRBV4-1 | CASSYRVRTGELFF | TGCGCCAGCAGCTACAGGGTGAGGACCGGGGAGCTGTTTTTT
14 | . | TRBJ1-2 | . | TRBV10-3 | CAISESRANYGYTF | TGTGCCATCAGTGAGTCGAGAGCTAACTATGGCTACACCTTC
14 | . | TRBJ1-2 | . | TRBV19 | CASSMAGVSYGYTF | TGTGCCAGTAGTATGGCGGGGGTGAGCTATGGCTACACCTTC
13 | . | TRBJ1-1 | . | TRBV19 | CASSYIGDTEAFF | TGTGCCAGTAGTTACATAGGAGACACTGAAGCTTTCTTT
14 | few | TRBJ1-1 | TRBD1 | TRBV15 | CATSRDWQGAEAFF | TGTGCCACCAGCAGAGATTGGCAGGGGGCTGAAGCTTTCTTT
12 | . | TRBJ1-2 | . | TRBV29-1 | CSASGFEDGYTF | TGCAGCGCTTCGGGTTTCGAAGATGGCTACACCTTC
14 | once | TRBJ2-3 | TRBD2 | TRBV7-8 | CASSSSGSTDTQYF | TGTGCCAGCAGCTCTAGCGGGAGTACAGATACGCAGTATTTT
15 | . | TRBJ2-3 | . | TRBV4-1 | CASSQGSESTDTQYF | TGCGCCAGCAGCCAAGGTTCGGAGAGCACAGATACGCAGTATTTT
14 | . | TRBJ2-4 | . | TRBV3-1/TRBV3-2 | CASSQQASKNIQYF | TGTGCCAGCAGCCAACAAGCGTCGAAAAACATTCAGTACTTC
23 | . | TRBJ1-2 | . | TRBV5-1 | CASSLAFSPGRNIQGRLNYGYTF | TGCGCCAGCAGCTTGGCCTTCTCCCCGGGACGGAATATACAGGGCCGACTTAACTATGGCTACACCTTC
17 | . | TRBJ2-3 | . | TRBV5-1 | CASSLDGWTVIADTQYF | TGCGCCAGCAGCTTGGATGGGTGGACAGTGATCGCAGATACGCAGTATTTT
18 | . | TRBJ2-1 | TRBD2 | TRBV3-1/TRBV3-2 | CASSLMFGTSGSTHEQFF | TGTGCCAGCAGCCTTATGTTCGGAACTAGCGGGAGCACCCATGAGCAGTTCTTC
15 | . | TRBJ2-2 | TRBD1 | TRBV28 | CASSSGTGGEWELFF | TGTGCCAGCAGTTCCGGGACAGGGGGCGAGTGGGAGCTGTTTTTT
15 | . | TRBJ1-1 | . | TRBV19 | CASSIRGSETAEAFF | TGTGCCAGTAGTATAAGGGGATCGGAAACAGCTGAAGCTTTCTTT
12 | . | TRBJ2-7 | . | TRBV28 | CASTGVLSEQYF | TGTGCCAGCACAGGGGTGTTGTCCGAGCAGTACTTC
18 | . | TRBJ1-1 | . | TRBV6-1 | CASSEKRGSGEMNTEAFF | TGTGCCAGCAGTGAAAAGCGGGGGTCAGGGGAAATGAACACTGAAGCTTTCTTT
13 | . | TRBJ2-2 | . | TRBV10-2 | CASRGRNTGELFF | TGCGCCAGCAGGGGCAGGAACACCGGGGAGCTGTTTTTT
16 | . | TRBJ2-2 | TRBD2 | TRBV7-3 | CASSLSGRADTGELFF | TGTGCCAGCAGTCTTAGCGGGAGAGCAGACACCGGGGAGCTGTTTTTT
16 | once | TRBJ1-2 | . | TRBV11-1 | CASSPNRGGALYGYTF | TGTGCCAGCAGCCCTAATCGGGGAGGCGCCCTCTATGGCTACACCTTC
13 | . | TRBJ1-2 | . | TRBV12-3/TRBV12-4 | CASSLAGRYGYTF | TGTGCCAGCAGTTTGGCAGGCCGCTATGGCTACACCTTC
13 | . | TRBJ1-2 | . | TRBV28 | CASSLKGLAGYTF | TGTGCCAGCAGTTTAAAGGGACTGGCTGGCTACACCTTC
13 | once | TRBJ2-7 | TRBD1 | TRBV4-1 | CASRQGQSYEQYF | TGCGCCAGCAGACAGGGACAGAGTTACGAGCAGTACTTC
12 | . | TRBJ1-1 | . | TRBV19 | CASNPGRDEAFF | TGTGCCAGTAATCCCGGACGGGATGAAGCTTTCTTT
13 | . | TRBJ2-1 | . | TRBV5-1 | CASSLGSEDEQFF | TGCGCCAGCAGCTTGGGGTCAGAGGATGAGCAGTTCTTC
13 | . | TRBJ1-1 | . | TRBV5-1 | CASSQEGDTEAFF | TGCGCCAGCAGCCAGGAAGGGGACACTGAAGCTTTCTTT
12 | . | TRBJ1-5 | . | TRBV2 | CASKGGSQPQHF | TGTGCCAGCAAAGGAGGGAGTCAGCCCCAGCATTTT
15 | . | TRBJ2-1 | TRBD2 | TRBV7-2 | CASSSGLAGVNEQFF | TGTGCCAGCAGCTCGGGACTAGCGGGAGTCAATGAGCAGTTCTTC
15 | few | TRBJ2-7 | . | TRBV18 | CASSPLRSRVGEQYF | TGTGCCAGCTCACCATTACGTTCCAGGGTAGGCGAGCAGTACTTC
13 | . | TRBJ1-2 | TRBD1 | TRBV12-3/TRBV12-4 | CASSRDSLMGYTF | TGTGCCAGCAGCCGGGACAGTCTAATGGGCTACACCTTC
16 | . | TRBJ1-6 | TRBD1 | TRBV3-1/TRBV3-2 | CASSHADRAENSPLHF | TGTGCCAGCAGCCATGCCGACAGGGCGGAGAATTCACCCCTCCACTTT
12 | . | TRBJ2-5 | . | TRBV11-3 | CASKETVGTQYF | TGTGCCAGCAAGGAGACAGTAGGGACCCAGTACTTC
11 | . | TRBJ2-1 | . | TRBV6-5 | CASSYAGLQFF | TGTGCCAGCAGTTACGCCGGACTACAGTTCTTC
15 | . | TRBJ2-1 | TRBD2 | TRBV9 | CASSVYTSGTHEQFF | TGTGCCAGCAGCGTATACACTAGCGGGACCCATGAGCAGTTCTTC
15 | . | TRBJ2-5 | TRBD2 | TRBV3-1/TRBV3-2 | CASSIAGGPRETQYF | TGTGCCAGCAGCATAGCGGGAGGGCCCCGAGAGACCCAGTACTTC
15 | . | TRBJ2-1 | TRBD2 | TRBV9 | CASSTTSGSYNEQFF | TGTGCCAGCAGCACTACTAGCGGGTCTTACAATGAGCAGTTCTTC
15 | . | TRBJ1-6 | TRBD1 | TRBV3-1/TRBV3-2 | CASSPRGTADSPLHF | TGTGCCAGCAGCCCAAGAGGGACAGCGGATTCACCCCTCCACTTT
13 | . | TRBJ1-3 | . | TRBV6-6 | CASSNREGNTIYF | TGTGCCAGCTCAAACAGGGAGGGAAACACCATATATTTT
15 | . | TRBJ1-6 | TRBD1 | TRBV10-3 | CAITPEGQGNSPLHF | TGTGCCATCACCCCGGAGGGACAGGGGAATTCACCCCTCCACTTT
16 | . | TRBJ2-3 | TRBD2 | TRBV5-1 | CASSHRLAGGADTQYF | TGCGCCAGCAGCCACCGACTAGCGGGAGGGGCAGATACGCAGTATTTT
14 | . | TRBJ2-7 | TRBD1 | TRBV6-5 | CASMLTGASYEQYF | TGTGCCAGCATGCTAACAGGGGCCTCCTACGAGCAGTACTTC
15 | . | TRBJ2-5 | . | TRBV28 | CASSLLQVHQETQYF | TGTGCCAGCAGTTTATTACAGGTACACCAAGAGACCCAGTACTTC
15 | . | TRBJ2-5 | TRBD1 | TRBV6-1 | CASSEQQGTEETQYF | TGTGCCAGCAGTGAGCAACAGGGGACGGAGGAGACCCAGTACTTC
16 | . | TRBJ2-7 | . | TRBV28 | CASSSYRDSRIGEQYF | TGTGCCAGCAGCTCATACAGAGACAGTCGGATTGGGGAGCAGTACTTC
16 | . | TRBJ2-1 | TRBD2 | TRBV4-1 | CASSHPGTSGANEQFF | TGCGCCAGCAGCCACCCCGGGACTAGCGGAGCCAATGAGCAGTTCTTC